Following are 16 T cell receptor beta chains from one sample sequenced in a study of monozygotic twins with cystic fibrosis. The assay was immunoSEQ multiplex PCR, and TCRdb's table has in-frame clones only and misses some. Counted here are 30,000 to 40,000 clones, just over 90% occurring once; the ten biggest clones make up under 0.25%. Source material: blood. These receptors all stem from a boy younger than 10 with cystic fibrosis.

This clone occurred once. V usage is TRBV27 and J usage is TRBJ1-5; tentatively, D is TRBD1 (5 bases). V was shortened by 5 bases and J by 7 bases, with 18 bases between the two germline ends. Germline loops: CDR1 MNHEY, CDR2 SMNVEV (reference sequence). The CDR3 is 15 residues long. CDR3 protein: CASSLTSGGVQPQHF. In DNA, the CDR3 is TGTGCCAGCAGTCTCACATCTGGGGGGGTACAGCCCCAGCATTTT.

CDR3 in amino acids: CASMDLQETQYF. The DNA of the CDR3 is TGTGCCAGCATGGACCTACAAGAGACCCAGTACTTC. The chain employs TRBV27 and TRBJ2-5, with D unresolved. Looked up from germline, CDR1 is MNHEY and CDR2 is SMNVEV (reference sequence). V lost 7 bases and J 2 bases, leaving 8 bases between the germline ends. This CDR3 is 12 amino acids long.

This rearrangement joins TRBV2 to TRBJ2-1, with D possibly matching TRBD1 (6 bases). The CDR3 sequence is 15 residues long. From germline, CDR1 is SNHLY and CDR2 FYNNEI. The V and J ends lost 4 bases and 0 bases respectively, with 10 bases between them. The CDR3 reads CASSVQGSSYNEQFF. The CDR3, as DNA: TGTGCCAGCAGTGTCCAGGGGAGCTCCTACAATGAGCAGTTCTTC.

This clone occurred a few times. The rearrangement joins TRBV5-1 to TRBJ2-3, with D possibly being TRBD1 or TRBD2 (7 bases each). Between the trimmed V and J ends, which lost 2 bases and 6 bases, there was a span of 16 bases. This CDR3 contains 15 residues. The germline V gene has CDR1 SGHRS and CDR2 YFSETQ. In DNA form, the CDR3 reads TGCGCCAGCAGCTTTCAGGGGGGGCCATCGGATACGCAGTATTTT. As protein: CASSFQGGPSDTQYF.

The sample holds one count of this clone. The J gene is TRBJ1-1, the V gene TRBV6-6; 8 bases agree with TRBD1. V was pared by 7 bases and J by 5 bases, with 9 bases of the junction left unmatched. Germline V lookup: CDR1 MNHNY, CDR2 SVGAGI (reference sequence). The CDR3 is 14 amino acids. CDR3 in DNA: TGTGCCAGCACCGACAGGGGAGGAAAAACTGAAGCTTTCTTT. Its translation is CASTDRGGKTEAFF.

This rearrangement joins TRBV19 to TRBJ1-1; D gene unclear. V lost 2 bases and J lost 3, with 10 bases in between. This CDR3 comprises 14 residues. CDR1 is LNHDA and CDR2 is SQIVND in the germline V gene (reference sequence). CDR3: CASSIRDGYTEAFF. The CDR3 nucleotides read TGTGCCAGTAGTATACGGGATGGATACACTGAAGCTTTCTTT.

The CDR3 DNA reads TGTGCCAGCAGTGGTGGGACTATAACTGAAGCTTTCTTT. Amino acids: CASSGGTITEAFF. The chain carries TRBV2 and TRBJ1-1, with a weak D call TRBD1 (5 bases). Germline V CDR1 and CDR2: SNHLY, FYNNEI. Trimming removed 4 bases at V and 5 bases at J, with 11 bases between. CDR3 length: 13 amino acids.

The CDR3 region is CASSQDRGTEAFF. DNA of the CDR3: TGCGCCAGCAGCCAAGACCGCGGCACTGAAGCTTTCTTT. The V gene is TRBV4-3, the J gene TRBJ1-1; D is unresolved. This CDR3 comprises 13 residues. V was pared by 0 bases and J by 4 bases, with 6 bases between. The germline gives CDR1 LGHNA, CDR2 YSLEER.

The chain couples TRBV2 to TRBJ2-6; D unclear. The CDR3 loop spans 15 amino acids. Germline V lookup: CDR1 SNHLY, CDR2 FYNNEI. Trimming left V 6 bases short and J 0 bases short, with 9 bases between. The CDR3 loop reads CASSPGFSGANVLTF. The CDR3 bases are TGTGCCAGCAGCCCGGGCTTCTCTGGGGCCAACGTCCTGACTTTC.

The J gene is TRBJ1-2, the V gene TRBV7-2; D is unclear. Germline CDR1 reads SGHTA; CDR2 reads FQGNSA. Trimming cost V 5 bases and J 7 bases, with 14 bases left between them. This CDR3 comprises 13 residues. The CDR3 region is CASSLLASPGYTF. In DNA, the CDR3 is TGTGCCAGCAGCCTACTGGCTTCACCTGGCTACACCTTC.

The CDR3 loop reads CASSASGVTVTDTQYF. For the CDR3, the DNA is TGTGCCAGCAGTGCCTCGGGCGTGACAGTCACAGATACGCAGTATTTT. This rearrangement joins TRBV6-4 to TRBJ2-3; D might be TRBD1 (5 bases). Germline V gene sequence: CDR1 MRHNA, CDR2 SNTAGT. The V end was cut by 4 bases, the J end by 2 bases, with 16 bases between. This CDR3 comprises 16 residues.

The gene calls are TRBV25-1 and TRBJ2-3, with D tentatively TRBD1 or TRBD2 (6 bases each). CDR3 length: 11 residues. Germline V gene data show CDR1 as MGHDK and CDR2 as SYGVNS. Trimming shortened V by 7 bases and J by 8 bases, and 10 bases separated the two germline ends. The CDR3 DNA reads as TGTGCCAGCACTGGAGGGGGTACGCAGTATTTT. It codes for CASTGGGTQYF.

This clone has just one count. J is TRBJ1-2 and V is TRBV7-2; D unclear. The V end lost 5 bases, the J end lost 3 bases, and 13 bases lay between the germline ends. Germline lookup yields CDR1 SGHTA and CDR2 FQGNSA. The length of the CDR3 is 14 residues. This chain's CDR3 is CASSPGVSDYGYTF. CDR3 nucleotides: TGTGCCAGCAGCCCGGGAGTATCGGACTATGGCTACACCTTC.

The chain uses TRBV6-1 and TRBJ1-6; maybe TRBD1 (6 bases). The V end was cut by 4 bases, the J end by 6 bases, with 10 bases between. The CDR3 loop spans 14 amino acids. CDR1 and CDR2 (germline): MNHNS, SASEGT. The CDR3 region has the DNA TGTGCCAGCAGTGTCGGACAGTTTAATTCACCCCTCCACTTT. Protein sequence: CASSVGQFNSPLHF.

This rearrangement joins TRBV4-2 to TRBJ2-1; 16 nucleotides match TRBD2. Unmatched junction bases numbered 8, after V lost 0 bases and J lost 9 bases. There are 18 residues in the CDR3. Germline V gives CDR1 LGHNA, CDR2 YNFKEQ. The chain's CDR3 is CASSQELGTSGGAGEQFF. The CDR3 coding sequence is TGTGCCAGCAGCCAAGAACTAGGGACTAGCGGGGGGGCGGGTGAGCAGTTCTTC.

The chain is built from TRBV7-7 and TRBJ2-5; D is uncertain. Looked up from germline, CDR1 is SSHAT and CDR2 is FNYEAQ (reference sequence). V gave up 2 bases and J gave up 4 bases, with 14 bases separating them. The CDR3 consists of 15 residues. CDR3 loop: CASSLLGLSGETQYF. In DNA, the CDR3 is TGTGCCAGCAGCTTATTAGGTTTATCGGGAGAGACCCAGTACTTC.